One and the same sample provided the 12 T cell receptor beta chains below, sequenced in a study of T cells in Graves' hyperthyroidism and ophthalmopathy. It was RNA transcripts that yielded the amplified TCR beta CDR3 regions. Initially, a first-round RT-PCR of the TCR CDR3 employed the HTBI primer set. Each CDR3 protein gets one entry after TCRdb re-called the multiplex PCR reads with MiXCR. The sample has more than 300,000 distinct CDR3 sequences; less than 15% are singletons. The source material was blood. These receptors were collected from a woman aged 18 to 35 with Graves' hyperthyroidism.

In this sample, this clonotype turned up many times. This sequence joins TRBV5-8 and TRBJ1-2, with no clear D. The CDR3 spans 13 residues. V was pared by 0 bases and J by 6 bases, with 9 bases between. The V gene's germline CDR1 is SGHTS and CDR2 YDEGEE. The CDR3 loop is CASSLALGNGYTF. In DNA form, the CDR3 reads TGTGCCAGCAGCTTGGCACTCGGGAATGGCTACACCTTC.

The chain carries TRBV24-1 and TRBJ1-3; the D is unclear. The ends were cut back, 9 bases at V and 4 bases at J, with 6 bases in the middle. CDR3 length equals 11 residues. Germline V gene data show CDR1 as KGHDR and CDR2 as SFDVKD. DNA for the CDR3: TGTGCCACCGGGCACGGAAACACCATATATTTT. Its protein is CATGHGNTIYF.

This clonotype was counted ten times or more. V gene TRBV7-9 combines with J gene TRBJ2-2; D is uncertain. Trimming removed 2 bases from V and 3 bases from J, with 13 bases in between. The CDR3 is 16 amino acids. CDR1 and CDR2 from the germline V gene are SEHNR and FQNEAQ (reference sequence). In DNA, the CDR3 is TGTGCCAGCAGCTTATGGTGGCAGGAGCACACCGGGGAGCTGTTTTTT. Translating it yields CASSLWWQEHTGELFF.

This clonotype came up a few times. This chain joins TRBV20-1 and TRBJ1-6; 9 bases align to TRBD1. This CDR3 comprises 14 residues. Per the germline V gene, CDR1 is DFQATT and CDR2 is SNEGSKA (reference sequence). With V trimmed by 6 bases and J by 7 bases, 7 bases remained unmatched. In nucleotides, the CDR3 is TGCAGTGCCAGGCCGACAGGGGGAAATTCACCCCTCCACTTT. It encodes CSARPTGGNSPLHF.

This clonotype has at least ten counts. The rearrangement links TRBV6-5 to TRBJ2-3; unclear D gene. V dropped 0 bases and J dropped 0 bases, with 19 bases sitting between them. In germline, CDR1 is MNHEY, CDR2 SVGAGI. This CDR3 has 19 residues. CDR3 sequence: CASSYSAPKFGRSTDTQYF. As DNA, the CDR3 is TGTGCCAGCAGTTACTCGGCCCCGAAATTTGGTAGGAGCACAGATACGCAGTATTTT.

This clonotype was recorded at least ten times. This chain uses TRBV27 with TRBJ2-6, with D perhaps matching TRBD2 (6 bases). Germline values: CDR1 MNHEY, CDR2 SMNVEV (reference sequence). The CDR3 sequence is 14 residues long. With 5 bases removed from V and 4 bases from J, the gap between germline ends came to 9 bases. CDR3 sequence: CASSIRGGANVLTF. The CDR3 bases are TGTGCCAGCAGTATCCGGGGGGGGGCCAACGTCCTGACTTTC.

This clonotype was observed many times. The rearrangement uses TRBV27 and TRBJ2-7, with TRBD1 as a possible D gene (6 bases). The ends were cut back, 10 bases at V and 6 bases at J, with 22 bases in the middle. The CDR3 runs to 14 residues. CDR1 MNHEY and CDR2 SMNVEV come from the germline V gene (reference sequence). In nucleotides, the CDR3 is TGTGCCACCACCAGGGCTGGGGGCATGTTCGAGCAGTACTTC. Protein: CATTRAGGMFEQYF.

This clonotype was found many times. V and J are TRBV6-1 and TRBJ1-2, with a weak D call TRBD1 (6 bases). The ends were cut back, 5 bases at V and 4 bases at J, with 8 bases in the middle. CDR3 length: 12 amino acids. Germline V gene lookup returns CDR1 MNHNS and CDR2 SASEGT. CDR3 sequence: CASSQGFYGYTF. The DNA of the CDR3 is TGTGCCAGCAGTCAGGGGTTCTATGGCTACACCTTC.

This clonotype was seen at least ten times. The chain's CDR3 is CASSRTSGGLLYEQYF. CDR3 nucleotide sequence: TGCGCCAGCAGCCGGACTAGCGGGGGCCTCCTCTACGAGCAGTACTTC. V gene TRBV5-1 combines with J gene TRBJ2-7, with 13 bases fitting TRBD2. There are 16 residues in the CDR3. Per the germline V gene, CDR1 is SGHRS and CDR2 is YFSETQ. The V and J ends lost 4 bases and 3 bases, in that order; junction bases with no gene match: 7.

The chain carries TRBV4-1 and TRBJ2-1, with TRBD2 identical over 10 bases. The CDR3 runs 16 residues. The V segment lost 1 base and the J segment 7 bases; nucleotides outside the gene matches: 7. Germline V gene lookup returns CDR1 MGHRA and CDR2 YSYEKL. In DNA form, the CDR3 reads TGCGCCAGCAGCCAAGGGAGAGCGGGGGGGCCTAATGAGCAGTTCTTC. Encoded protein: CASSQGRAGGPNEQFF.

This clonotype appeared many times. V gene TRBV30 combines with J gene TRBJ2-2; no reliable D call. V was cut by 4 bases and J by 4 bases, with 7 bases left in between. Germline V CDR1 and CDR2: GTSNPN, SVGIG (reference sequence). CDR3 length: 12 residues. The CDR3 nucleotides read TGTGCCTGGATGGCCCCCACCGGGGAGCTGTTTTTT. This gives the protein CAWMAPTGELFF.

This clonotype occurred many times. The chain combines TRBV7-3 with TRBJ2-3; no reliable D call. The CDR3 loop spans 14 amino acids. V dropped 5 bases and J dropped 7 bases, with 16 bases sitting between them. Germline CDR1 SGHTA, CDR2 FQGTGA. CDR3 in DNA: TGTGCCAGCAGCCCTCCTGAAGAGCAGCATACGCAGTATTTT. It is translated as CASSPPEEQHTQYF.